Listed below are T cell receptor beta chains from one sample, sequenced in a study of blood T cells in healthy people across ages. Via MiXCR, TCRdb re-called the 5' RACE reads, giving one row per CDR3 protein. Of about 1,400,000 distinct CDR3 sequences in the sample, roughly 60% were seen once. Sequencing was carried out using blood. Receptors were obtained from a man in his late teens or twenties in good health. Both conserved end residues are trimmed from each CDR3. D genes are given only for firm matches.

>TRBV6-1|.|TRBJ2-7
ASSESRTAPVYTYEQY
>TRBV29-1|TRBD1|TRBJ1-1
SAGQGAGEAF
>TRBV29-1|.|TRBJ2-2
SVQAGELF
>TRBV27|.|TRBJ1-6
ASSSYFQKGMASPLH
>TRBV5-1|TRBD1|TRBJ1-2
ASRQTYRGGYGYT
>TRBV7-9|.|TRBJ2-6
ASSTNVLT
>TRBV30|.|TRBJ2-1
AWSDARIEQF
>TRBV25-1|.|TRBJ2-4
ASRHWDDKQY
>TRBV5-1|TRBD2|TRBJ2-5
ASSLESQERGYNELY
>TRBV2|.|TRBJ2-7
ATRLLAYEQY
>TRBV5-8|TRBD1|TRBJ1-6
ASSFGTGESPLH
>TRBV13|TRBD1|TRBJ2-3
ASSRDRGRTDTQY
>TRBV12-3/TRBV12-4|.|TRBJ1-2
ASSLVAGPPNGYT
>TRBV7-2|TRBD2|.
ASSPVGLEWTSGNIQY
>TRBV4-3|.|.
ASSQDEARGGYEQY
>TRBV28|.|TRBJ1-2
ASTPGVSRSYT
>TRBV5-4|TRBD1|TRBJ2-7
ASSLPGQGPYEQY
>TRBV2|TRBD1|TRBJ1-2
ASNRGQAANYGYT
>TRBV6-2/TRBV6-3|.|TRBJ2-1
ASSLRWNEQF
>TRBV4-1|TRBD2|TRBJ2-5
ASSQAAGGRETQY
>TRBV20-1|.|TRBJ2-1
SARTLQGSYNEQF
>TRBV12-3/TRBV12-4|.|TRBJ2-1
ASSLNRGGEQF
>TRBV2|.|TRBJ2-7
ASIRGEPYEQY
>TRBV4-1|.|TRBJ2-1
ASSQVEELYYNEQF
>TRBV5-1|.|TRBJ2-1
ASSLGEGQTYNEQF
>TRBV10-3|.|TRBJ2-3
VISRAQGREVDTQY
>TRBV2|.|TRBJ2-7
ASSEVVDRFPYEQY
>TRBV7-9|TRBD2|TRBJ2-5
ASSLATSAGETQY